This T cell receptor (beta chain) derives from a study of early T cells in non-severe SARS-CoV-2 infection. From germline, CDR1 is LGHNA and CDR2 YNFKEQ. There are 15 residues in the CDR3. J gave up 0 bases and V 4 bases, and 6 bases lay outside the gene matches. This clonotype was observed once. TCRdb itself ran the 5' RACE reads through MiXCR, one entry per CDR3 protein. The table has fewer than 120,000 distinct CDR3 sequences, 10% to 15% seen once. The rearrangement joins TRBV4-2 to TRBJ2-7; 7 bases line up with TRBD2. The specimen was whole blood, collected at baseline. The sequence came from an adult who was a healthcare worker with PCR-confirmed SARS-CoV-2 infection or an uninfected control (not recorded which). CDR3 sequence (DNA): TGTGCCAGCAGCCGGAATAGCGGGCGCTCCTACGAGCAGTACTTC. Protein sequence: CASSRNSGRSYEQYF.